These 8 T cell receptor beta chains were all obtained from the same sample, sequenced in a study of T cell responses to AZD1222 COVID-19 vaccine. The protocol was immunoSEQ multiplex PCR, while the TCRdb copy is restricted to in-frame clones and leaves out a portion. The sample contains around 61,000 clones, approximately 83% of which appear only once. Sequencing was performed on peripheral blood, taken on day 0 of AZD1222 vaccination. The receptors come from an adult in good health.

This chain uses TRBV2 with TRBJ2-7; D ambiguous. Trimming stripped 5 bases from V and 0 bases from J, with 5 bases between. The CDR3 has 12 residues. Germline-derived CDR1 and CDR2 are SNHLY and FYNNEI. The CDR3 region has the DNA TGTGCCAGCAGTATCAGCTCCTACGAGCAGTACTTC. It translates to CASSISSYEQYF.

This clone has just one count. The chain combines TRBV7-2 with TRBJ2-7; D call uncertain. The germline V and J ends were trimmed by 3 bases and 4 bases, with 7 bases remaining between them. The germline CDR1 and CDR2 sequences are SGHTA and FQGNSA. This CDR3 comprises 12 residues. The CDR3: CASSFPRYEQYF. The CDR3 nucleotides are TGTGCCAGCAGCTTTCCCCGGTACGAGCAGTACTTC.

The V gene is TRBV30, the J gene TRBJ1-1, with a possible D match to TRBD1 (5 bases). V gave up 3 bases and J gave up 3 bases, with 20 bases separating them. This CDR3 region has 16 residues. Germline CDR1 is GTSNPN and CDR2 is SVGIG (reference sequence). CDR3 bases: TGTGCCTGGAGCAACGCGGGCCAGGGAGGGGACACTGAAGCTTTCTTT. As protein: CAWSNAGQGGDTEAFF.

The chain employs TRBV15 and TRBJ2-7, with D tentatively TRBD1 (6 bases). This CDR3 is 16 amino acids long. The V gene's germline CDR1 is LNHNV and CDR2 YYDKDF (reference sequence). Between the trimmed V and J ends, which lost 5 bases and 1 base, there was a span of 18 bases. CDR3 in amino acids: CATSSIWGPESYEQYF. CDR3 in DNA: TGTGCCACCAGCTCAATATGGGGGCCGGAATCCTACGAGCAGTACTTC.

In this sample, this clone turned up once. The chain uses TRBV6-5 and TRBJ2-1; 8 bases fit TRBD2. The CDR3 contains 15 residues. Unmatched junction bases numbered 5, after V lost 6 bases and J lost 1 base. CDR1 MNHEY and CDR2 SVGAGI come from the germline V gene. CDR3 sequence: CASSPGLESYNEQFF. In nucleotides, the CDR3 is TGTGCCAGCAGCCCGGGACTAGAGTCCTACAATGAGCAGTTCTTC.

This chain connects TRBV7-2 to TRBJ2-2, with 7 bases aligning to TRBD1. CDR1 and CDR2 from the germline V gene are SGHTA and FQGNSA. The CDR3 is 15 residues long. The trim removed 5 bases at V and 5 bases at J, leaving 8 bases unmatched. The CDR3, as DNA: TGTGCCAGCAGCCCGACAGGGTTTGTTACCGGGGAGCTGTTTTTT. Protein sequence: CASSPTGFVTGELFF.

This chain joins TRBV5-1 and TRBJ2-7; D is undetermined. The CDR3 totals 14 residues. Trimming shortened V by 4 bases and J by 0 bases, and 11 bases separated the two germline ends. The germline CDR1 and CDR2 sequences are SGHRS and YFSETQ. The DNA for the CDR3 is TGCGCCAGCAGCCTCGTGTCAAGCTCCTACGAGCAGTACTTC. Its translation: CASSLVSSSYEQYF.

The V gene is TRBV10-2, the J gene TRBJ2-7, with TRBD1 matching 10 bases. CDR1 is WSHSY and CDR2 is SAAADI in the germline V gene. The CDR3 has 17 residues. V lost 7 bases to trimming and J lost 2 bases; unmatched junction nucleotides: 14. CDR3: CASKMGQGRTRAYEQYF. CDR3 DNA: TGCGCCAGCAAAATGGGACAGGGGCGCACCCGGGCCTACGAGCAGTACTTC.